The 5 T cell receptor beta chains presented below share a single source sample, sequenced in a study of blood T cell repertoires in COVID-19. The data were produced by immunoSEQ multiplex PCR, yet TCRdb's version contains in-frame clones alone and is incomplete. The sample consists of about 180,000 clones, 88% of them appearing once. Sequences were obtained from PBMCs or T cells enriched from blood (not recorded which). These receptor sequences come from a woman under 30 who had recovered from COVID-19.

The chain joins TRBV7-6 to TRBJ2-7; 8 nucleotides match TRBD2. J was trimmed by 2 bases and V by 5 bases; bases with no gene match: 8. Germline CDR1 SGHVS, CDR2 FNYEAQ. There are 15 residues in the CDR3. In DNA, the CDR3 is TGTGCCAGCAGCCCGGGGGGGAGTACGACCTACGAGCAGTACTTC. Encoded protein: CASSPGGSTTYEQYF.

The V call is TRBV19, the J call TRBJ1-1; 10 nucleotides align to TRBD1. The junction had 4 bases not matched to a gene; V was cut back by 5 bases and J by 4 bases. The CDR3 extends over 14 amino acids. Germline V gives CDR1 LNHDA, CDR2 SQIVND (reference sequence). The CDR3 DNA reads TGTGCCAGTAGTCCGACAGGGGGCATCACTGAAGCTTTCTTT. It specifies CASSPTGGITEAFF.

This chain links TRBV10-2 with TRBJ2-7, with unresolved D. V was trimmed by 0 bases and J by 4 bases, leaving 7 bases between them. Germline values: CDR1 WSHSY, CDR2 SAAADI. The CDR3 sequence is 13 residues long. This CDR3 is CASSESSVYEQYF. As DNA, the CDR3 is TGCGCCAGCAGTGAGTCGAGCGTTTACGAGCAGTACTTC.

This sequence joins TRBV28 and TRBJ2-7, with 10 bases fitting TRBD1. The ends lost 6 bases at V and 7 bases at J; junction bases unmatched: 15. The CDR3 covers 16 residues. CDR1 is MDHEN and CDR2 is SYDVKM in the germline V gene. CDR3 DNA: TGTGCCAGCAGCACCAGGACAGGGGGGCCTTTTAGAGAGCAGTACTTC. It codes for CASSTRTGGPFREQYF.

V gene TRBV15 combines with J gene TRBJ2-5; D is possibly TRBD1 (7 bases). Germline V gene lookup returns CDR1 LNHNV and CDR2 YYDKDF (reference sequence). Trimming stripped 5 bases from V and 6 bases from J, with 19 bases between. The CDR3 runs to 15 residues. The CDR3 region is CATSSRGGGVKTQYF. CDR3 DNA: TGTGCCACCAGCTCCAGAGGAGGGGGCGTGAAGACCCAGTACTTC. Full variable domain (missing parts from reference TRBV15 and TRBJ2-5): DAMVIQNPRYQVTQFGKPVTLSCSQTLNHNVMYWYQQKSSQAPKLLFHYYDKDFNNEADTPDNFQSRRPNTSFCFLDIRSPGLGDTAMYLCATSSRGGGVKTQYFGPGTRLLVL.